The sequence of this T cell receptor (beta chain) was determined in a study of CD8 T cells in Susac syndrome. When the RNA was reverse transcribed, random hexamers were used with an input of about 0.5 to 1 ug. Amplification of the TCR beta CDR3 was carried out by immunoSEQ multiplex PCR, which spanned a total of 54 Vbeta and 13 Jbeta segments. TCRdb processed the immunoSEQ multiplex PCR reads anew with MiXCR; each CDR3 protein has one entry. In the table there are approximately 160,000 distinct CDR3 sequences, approximately 93% of which are singletons. Sequencing of TCR beta was carried out in blood CD8+ and CD4+ T cells. Purification of the CD8+ and CD4+ T cells relied on negative isolation, and TEMRA cells underwent FACS enrichment. Germline CDR1 is SQVTM and CDR2 is ANQGSEA. V was trimmed by 3 bases and J by 2 bases, leaving 9 bases between them. The CDR3 extends over 13 amino acids.

The J gene is TRBJ2-3, the V gene TRBV29-1, with D unclear. Sequenced sample: CD4+ T cells from PBMCs. This TCR derives from a human donor with multiple sclerosis. The CDR3, as DNA: TGCAGCGTTGAGTCTGCCCTCACAGATACGCAGTATTTT. It translates to CSVESALTDTQYF.